This T cell receptor (beta chain) derives from a study of blood T cell repertoires in COVID-19 (dated by TCRdb to between 2020 and 2021). For the wider study: The collaborator samples originated in the United States, Italy and Spain and spanned the acute and convalescent phases of COVID-19. The prospective study material was composed of cDNA or gDNA derived from T cells, B-cell-depleted T cells, or PBMCs. Deeply sampled blood TCRbeta repertoires from subjects exposed to, actively infected with, or recovered from COVID-19 were included in the dataset. The repertoires were released in a freely available public database intended as a resource for research on the immune response to SARS-CoV-2. The samples were drawn from the first 160 participants of the ongoing ImmuneRACE study and from some 1,300 subjects provided by 6 global collaborators. Sample metadata almost always included a de-identified subject ID, COVID-19 status, age in years and sex. Where available, HLA class I and class II types were taken from metadata supplied by the sample provider and were not determined by assay-based typing.

The study at large found these results: How much clinical and demographic metadata was included differed by source and by participant, and the metadata was provided uncurated.

The immunoSEQ Assay, a bias-controlled multiplex PCR, was used to amplify TCRbeta CDR3 regions from genomic DNA. The authors' pipeline ran thus. The number of nucleated cells in each sample was estimated from the amplification of reference gene primers within the assay. To quantify the absolute abundance of each unique TCRbeta CDR3 rearrangement, sequence reads were collapsed and filtered. Productive Simpson clonality was computed per sample as the square root of Simpson's diversity index over productive rearrangements. TCRdb limited this immuneACCESS table to in-frame rearrangements with V and J called. A share of clones is missing; checked studies link under half to unresolved V genes, and the rest is unexplained. The DNA gave D and trimming, while V, J and clone size come from that table. The sample data list just over 300,000 clones, and roughly nine tenths of these were observed just once. The ten top clones hold less than 2.5% of the sample.

Details on this clone: Its cognate antigen has yet to be identified. It has no much larger one-base neighbor in the sample; base qualities were not kept.

Collaborating institutions collected whole blood in K2EDTA tubes following their own protocols. Collaborator samples were shipped for TCRbeta analysis as frozen whole blood, isolated PBMCs, or DNA extracted from either sample type. Inclusive of the bounding cysteine and phenylalanine, the CDR3 is 14 residues long. The DNA shown is the 42-base CDR3, in frame from base 1. CDR1 and CDR2 are drawn from the germline V gene (reference sequence): LNHNV, YYDKDF. V loses 5 bases, J loses 6 bases, and the germline ends lie 13 bases apart. The chain is assembled from TRBV15 and TRBJ1-4, and possibly TRBD1, on 6 matching bases. The sample was peripheral blood. The sequence came from a man between 18 and 35 years old with active or convalescent COVID-19. This receptor has the CDR3 CATSHGGADEKLFF. The DNA sequence follows: TGTGCCACCAGCCATGGGGGGGCTGATGAAAAACTGTTTTTT.